This T cell receptor (beta chain) was recovered during a study of control samples from healthy donors and cancer patients. Profiling relied on immunoSEQ multiplex PCR, and the TCRdb table lists in-frame clones only, not all of them. The repertoire includes 60,000 to 75,000 clones, nearly 85% of them detected once, and 25% to 35% sits in the top ten. Germline CDR1 is SGHTA and CDR2 is FQGNSA. The length of the CDR3 is 14 residues. V gave up 1 base and J gave up 0 bases, with 6 bases separating them. The V and J genes are TRBV7-2 and TRBJ2-5, with unresolved D. The source material was blood. The clonotype comes from a middle-aged man in good health. The CDR3 loop is CASSLELYQETQYF. The CDR3 region has the DNA TGTGCCAGCAGCTTAGAATTGTACCAAGAGACCCAGTACTTC.